The clone carrying this T cell receptor beta chain has ten or more counts. The sample belongs to a study of T cells in Graves' hyperthyroidism and ophthalmopathy. Overall study: Before any treatment, at initial diagnosis, peripheral blood was collected.

Amplification yielded TCR beta CDR3 regions, with RNA transcripts as the source. A set of HTBI primers served as the primers for a first-round RT-PCR of the TCR CDR3. TCRdb re-analysed the multiplex PCR reads in MiXCR, keeping a single row per CDR3 protein. In the table there are about 560,000 distinct CDR3 sequences, around 15% of which are singletons. Trimming removed 1 base from V and 5 bases from J, with 11 bases in between. Germline V gene data show CDR1 as KGHSH and CDR2 as LQKENI. The CDR3 is 14 amino acids. The sample was blood. The J gene is TRBJ1-2, the V gene TRBV18; tentative D call: TRBD1 (5 bases). This clonotype originated in a woman aged 18-29 years with Graves' hyperthyroidism. The CDR3, as DNA: TGTGCCAGCTCACCACTTGGGGACTATTATGGCTACACCTTC. Translating it yields CASSPLGDYYGYTF.